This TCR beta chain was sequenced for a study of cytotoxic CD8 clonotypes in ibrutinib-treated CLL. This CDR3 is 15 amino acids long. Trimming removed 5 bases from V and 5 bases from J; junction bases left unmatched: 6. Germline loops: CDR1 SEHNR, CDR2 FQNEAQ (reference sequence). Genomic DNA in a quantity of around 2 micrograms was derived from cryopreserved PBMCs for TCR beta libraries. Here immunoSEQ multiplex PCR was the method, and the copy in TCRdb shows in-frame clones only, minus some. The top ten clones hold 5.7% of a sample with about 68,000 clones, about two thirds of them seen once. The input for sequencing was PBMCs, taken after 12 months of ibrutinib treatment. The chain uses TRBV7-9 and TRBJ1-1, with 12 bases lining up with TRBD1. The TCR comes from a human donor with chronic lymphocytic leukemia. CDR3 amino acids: CASSRDRGRKTEAFF. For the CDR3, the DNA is TGTGCCAGCAGCCGGGACAGGGGGCGGAAAACTGAAGCTTTCTTT.